This paragraph reports one T cell receptor (beta chain). Its specificity is not known. 5'RACE template switching generated TCR cDNA, adding a universal primer site and UMIs. TCRdb reprocessed the 5' RACE reads via MiXCR and lists one record per CDR3 protein. Altogether about 360,000 distinct CDR3 sequences are present, approximately 6% being singletons, with the ten largest covering over 14%. The CDR3 sequence is 10 residues long. Germline CDR1 is DFQATT and CDR2 is SNEGSKA (reference sequence). Trimming left V 3 bases short and J 5 bases short, with 4 bases between. This entry is derived from a study of T cells after yellow fever vaccination. Study outcomes and limitations: The presence of abundant clonotypes contaminating from the bulk population was possible in FACS-sorted repertoires. Peaking faster, on day 5 versus 15, the secondary response was nonetheless weaker. Only a minor proportion of clonotypes was detected across both CD4 and CD8 compartments.

This material consisted of PBMCs, taken 5 days after the yellow fever booster vaccination. The sequence derives from a man aged 25 to 40 who received the YFV17D yellow fever vaccine. V is TRBV20-1 and J is TRBJ2-5, with no clear D. The CDR3 sequence is CSARSETQYF. The CDR3 DNA follows: TGCAGTGCTAGGAGTGAGACCCAGTACTTC.